Listed below are T cell receptor beta chains from one sample, sequenced in a study of T cells expressing NK-cell markers. From the 5' RACE reads, TCRdb lists one entry per CDR3 protein and no DNA. Found here are about 260,000 distinct CDR3 sequences; the top ten clones hold 4.2%. Sequenced: blood T cells: a sorted CD56 or NKG2C T cell subset, CD4+ or CD8+ T cells, or bulk PBMC T cells (not recorded which). These receptors were obtained from a woman between 18 and 69 years old in good health. Both conserved end residues are part of each CDR3.

TRBV14	14	TRBJ1-3	CASSKDISGNTIYF
TRBV14	16	TRBJ2-3	CASSRGLAGLTDTQYF
TRBV5-1	14	TRBJ2-1	CASSLSDSYNEQFF
TRBV4-3	16	TRBJ2-3	CASSQTATSYTDTQYF
TRBV7-9	16	TRBJ2-1	CASSPGGPSTYNEQFF
TRBV12-3/TRBV12-4	15	TRBJ2-3	CASSRDNYSTDTQYF
TRBV9	14	TRBJ2-1	CASDPGGKGNEQFF
TRBV7-6	17	TRBJ1-3	CASSSTWWSRSGNTIYF
TRBV12-3/TRBV12-4	14	TRBJ2-5	CASATTGTPETQYF
TRBV9	16	TRBJ2-5	CASSPRLAPPQETQYF
TRBV19	17	TRBJ2-1	CASSIPSLVRPYNEQFF
TRBV5-1	17	TRBJ1-4	CASSLGTGGFWNEKLFF
TRBV19	11	TRBJ1-1	CASSNNREAFF
TRBV20-1	14	TRBJ2-7	CSAQSRGLNYEQYF
TRBV2	11	TRBJ2-2	CASSTLGELFF
TRBV11-3	14	TRBJ2-1	CASSFSAQYNEQFF
TRBV20-1	11	TRBJ1-6	CSARSGSPLHF
TRBV6-1	15	TRBJ1-5	CASRRQGISNQPQHF
TRBV12-3/TRBV12-4	13	TRBJ1-1	CASIHPNREDAFF
TRBV10-3	13	TRBJ1-5	CAISESTSQPQHF
TRBV7-2	17	TRBJ2-1	CASSLVAIGGSYNEQFF
TRBV7-2	15	TRBJ2-3	CASRSTSGGTDTQYF
TRBV7-9	13	TRBJ2-3	CASIAGSTDTQYF
TRBV4-2	15	TRBJ2-7	CASSQGLAGVYEQYF
TRBV4-3	13	TRBJ2-7	CASSQGRVYEQYF
TRBV30	13	TRBJ1-6	CAWKGQGYSPLHF
TRBV4-3	14	TRBJ1-1	CASSQGDVNTEAFF
TRBV28	15	TRBJ2-7	CASSSAGTNSYEQYF
TRBV7-2	14	TRBJ1-2	CASSLERGGGGYTF
TRBV6-2/TRBV6-3	16	TRBJ2-2	CASSRRTLDLTGELFF
TRBV12-3/TRBV12-4	15	TRBJ2-7	CASSLVGGIGYEQYF
TRBV12-3/TRBV12-4	16	TRBJ2-5	CASSFLGTSGKETQYF
TRBV18	13	TRBJ1-1	CASSPRPLTEAFF
TRBV5-8	14	TRBJ1-2	CASSLDRLNYGYTF
TRBV15	14	TRBJ2-1	CATSRDRLAPEQFF
TRBV6-2/TRBV6-3	14	TRBJ1-1	CASSYETGAYEAFF
TRBV9	16	TRBJ2-1	CASSVEGAGSYNEQFF
TRBV12-3/TRBV12-4	15	TRBJ1-2	CASTTGGTLNYGYTF